The T cell receptor beta chain described here comes from a study of T cells in Graves' hyperthyroidism and ophthalmopathy (dated by TCRdb to between 2018 and 2021). Describing the broader study: Peripheral blood samples were taken at the time of initial diagnosis, prior to any treatment. Prospective prediction of ophthalmopathy was tested in an independent validation cohort of some 20 hyperthyroidism patients and 15 to 17 patients who later progressed to ophthalmopathy. In roughly six Graves' hyperthyroidism patients, the study also compared T-cell repertoires from thyroid tissue with T-cell repertoires from blood. TCR Vbeta CDR3 sequencing of around 130 peripheral blood samples (under 45 ophthalmopathy, 70 to 85 hyperthyroidism and roughly 17 progressor patients) is reported in the paper. The approximately 90 discovery patients were divided at random into training and test sets in a 7:3 ratio. TCR V-J signatures able to tell the groups apart were searched for in a discovery cohort of 90 to 100 patients, of whom 43 had Graves' ophthalmopathy and around 58 had stable Graves' hyperthyroidism. After sampling, hyperthyroidism patients received methimazole starting at 30 mg daily, and ophthalmopathy patients received high-dose intravenous methylprednisolone.

Ophthalmopathy patients had moderately to severely active disease, with a Clinical Activity Score of 3 or more, a NOSPECS grade of 4 or more, and a disease duration of less than 3 months. The study excluded patients with uncontrolled infections, other autoimmune diseases, pregnancy or lactation. Diagnoses were based on clinical symptoms, serum thyroxine and TRAb, thyroid ultrasound and orbital computed tomography. PBMCs were separated from over 9 ml of fresh peripheral blood using Ficoll-Paque density gradient centrifugation. Trizol reagent was used to extract total RNA, and RNA quality was then checked on an Agilent 2100 Bioanalyzer. The TCR beta CDR3 regions were amplified from RNA transcripts. For the first round of RT-PCR on the TCR CDR3, the HTBI primer set was used together with the Qiagen OneStep RT-PCR kit. The libraries were constructed in a second round of multiplex PCR and then size-selected and purified. Paired-end sequencing of the libraries was performed with 100 bp reads on an Illumina HiSeq2000. The published analysis was carried out like this. SOAPnuke was used to process the raw data, with reads discarded if the reads contained adapters or uncalled bases, had a mean Phred below 15, or lacked an exact constant-primer or identifier match. COPE v1.2.5 was used to merge high-quality paired reads, and clonotypes were defined as unique nucleotide sequences. MiTCR v1.1 was used to align clonotypes to the IMGT TRBV, TRBD and TRBJ reference segments. Analysis was restricted to V-J combinations with a frequency above 0.0001, which covered approximately 99% of repertoires. The TCS score was defined as F50 (clonal expansion) divided by E x V (chaos), with BLOSUM62-based TCRdist calculated between CDR3 peptides within each V-J. Welch's t-statistics and random forest reduced just over 500 V-J features to roughly 13, which were used in a naive Bayes classifier (R e1071). The public reads were reprocessed in TCRdb via fastp at Q25 and MiXCR, keeping in-frame beta chains. Rows matching on CDR3 protein sequence are summarized as one entry with the most common DNA and genes. It is TCRdb's table, rather than the study itself, that gives the V and J calls and clone size. Present in this sample are around 55,000 distinct CDR3 sequences, roughly 50% of which were seen just once. Over 8% of the sample lies in the top ten.

From the germline V gene (reference sequence), CDR1 is MNHEY and CDR2 is SMNVEV. The junction carries 6 bases between V and J, which are trimmed by 0 bases and 1 base respectively. Counted from cysteine to phenylalanine, this CDR3 has 15 amino acids. The CDR3 DNA has 45 bases and is translated from base 1. Findings and caveats that apply to the study as a whole: A model built on a 13 V-J signature distinguished ophthalmopathy from stable hyperthyroidism, reaching 85% to 90% sensitivity and 81% to 83% specificity in cross-validation and 80%/75% in testing. In validation, the model predicted progression to ophthalmopathy a median of about 5.9 months before onset, with about 71% sensitivity and about 75% specificity. No statistical method was used to fix the sample size in advance, and group allocation was not hidden from the investigators. Blood samples also contained most of the expanded thyroid clonotypes (frequency above 0.001), which suggests that blood repertoires may reflect thyroid immune responses.

Only a few counts were recorded for this clonotype. The antigen it binds to is not known. Base qualities are not provided; no much larger clone lies one nucleotide away. The chain is assembled from TRBV27 and TRBJ1-4; the D gene is unclear. The receptor comes from a woman aged 45-59 years with Graves' ophthalmopathy. The sample consisted of blood. The CDR3 amino acid sequence is: CASSLSGLTNEKLFF. The nucleotide sequence is given as TGTGCCAGCAGTTTATCGGGTTTAACTAATGAAAAACTGTTTTTT.